The sequence of this T cell receptor (beta chain) was determined in a study of blood T cell repertoires in COVID-19. The CDR3 contains 14 residues. The V gene lost 1 base and the J gene lost 11 bases, with 15 bases spanning the gap. Germline lookup yields CDR1 MNHNS and CDR2 SASEGT. TCRdb's copy holds only in-frame clones and misses some; the assay was immunoSEQ multiplex PCR. The sample has 200,000 or so clones, about 78% seen once. Sequenced input: peripheral blood. V and J are TRBV6-1 and TRBJ1-5; D perhaps matches TRBD1 (6 bases). This TCR came from a woman in her 70s with acute or convalescent COVID-19. Here the CDR3 DNA reads TGTGCCAGCAGTGAAGGCTTAGTAGGGGGAACCCAGCATTTT. It encodes CASSEGLVGGTQHF.